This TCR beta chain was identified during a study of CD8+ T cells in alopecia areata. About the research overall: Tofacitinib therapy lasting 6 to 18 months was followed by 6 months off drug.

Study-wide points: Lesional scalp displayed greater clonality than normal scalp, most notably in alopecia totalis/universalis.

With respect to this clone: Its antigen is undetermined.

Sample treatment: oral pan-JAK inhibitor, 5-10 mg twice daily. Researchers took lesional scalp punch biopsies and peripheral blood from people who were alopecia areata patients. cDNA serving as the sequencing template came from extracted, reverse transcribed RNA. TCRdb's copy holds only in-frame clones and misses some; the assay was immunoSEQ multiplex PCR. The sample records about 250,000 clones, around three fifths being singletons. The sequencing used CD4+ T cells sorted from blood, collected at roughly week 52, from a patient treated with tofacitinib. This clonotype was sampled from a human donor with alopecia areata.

CDR3 in amino acids: CASSEWAPETQYF. Here the CDR3 DNA reads TGTGCCAGCAGTGAATGGGCCCCCGAGACCCAGTACTTC. The rearrangement joins TRBV25-1 to TRBJ2-5, with unresolved D. The CDR3 is 13 residues long. V gave up 1 base and J gave up 5 bases, with 8 bases separating them. Germline CDR1 reads MGHDK; CDR2 reads SYGVNS.